A selection of T cell receptor beta chains follows, all from one sample in a study of cytomegalovirus exposure and HLA in healthy donors. Sequencing used immunoSEQ multiplex PCR; TCRdb keeps in-frame clones, though not all of them. The data hold about 110,000 clones, with more than 70% observed a single time. The specimen sequenced was PBMCs. These receptors were collected from a woman under 30 in good health and CMV-seronegative. CDR3s leave out the opening cysteine and the closing phenylalanine or tryptophan. Each record gives: CDR3 protein, D gene, V gene, J gene. The D gene is left open where the match is weak.

CDR3 protein: ASSPGLAGASSTDTQY
D gene: TRBD2
V gene: TRBV5-4
J gene: TRBJ2-3

CDR3 protein: AWSRAGDISEQY
D gene: NA
V gene: TRBV30
J gene: TRBJ2-7

CDR3 protein: ASSPGTGVTYEQY
D gene: TRBD1
V gene: TRBV7-2
J gene: TRBJ2-7

CDR3 protein: ASSLKGLATYEQY
D gene: TRBD2
V gene: TRBV7-2
J gene: TRBJ2-7

CDR3 protein: ASSVYGGTFNEQF
D gene: TRBD2
V gene: TRBV9
J gene: TRBJ2-1

CDR3 protein: ASSRFGLAGDTGELF
D gene: TRBD2
V gene: TRBV4-3
J gene: TRBJ2-2

CDR3 protein: ASSLAAQGHSNEQF
D gene: NA
V gene: TRBV5-1
J gene: TRBJ2-1

CDR3 protein: ASRVTRGAGVEAF
D gene: NA
V gene: TRBV28
J gene: TRBJ1-1

CDR3 protein: ASSSPLFRGYT
D gene: NA
V gene: TRBV5-4
J gene: TRBJ1-2

CDR3 protein: ASSLDGRNTEAF
D gene: NA
V gene: TRBV5-1
J gene: TRBJ1-1

CDR3 protein: VRSPPGRGGSPLH
D gene: NA
V gene: TRBV7-5
J gene: TRBJ1-6

CDR3 protein: ASEGTSYEQY
D gene: NA
V gene: TRBV28
J gene: TRBJ2-7

CDR3 protein: ASSLAGIRGGPDEY
D gene: NA
V gene: TRBV7-2
J gene: TRBJ2-3

CDR3 protein: ACLQVDTGELF
D gene: NA
V gene: TRBV30
J gene: TRBJ2-2

CDR3 protein: AWSGTIDTDTQY
D gene: NA
V gene: TRBV30
J gene: TRBJ2-3

CDR3 protein: ASSESKRGLNEQF
D gene: TRBD2
V gene: TRBV25-1
J gene: TRBJ2-1

CDR3 protein: ASSQTHPGQFHTEAF
D gene: NA
V gene: TRBV4-1
J gene: TRBJ1-1

CDR3 protein: ASSLPGGLAYEQY
D gene: NA
V gene: TRBV5-6
J gene: TRBJ2-7

CDR3 protein: ASRTQGGSHEQY
D gene: NA
V gene: TRBV2
J gene: NA

CDR3 protein: ASSIIGQDNEQF
D gene: TRBD1
V gene: TRBV19
J gene: TRBJ2-1

CDR3 protein: ASSQVVAGGALYNEQF
D gene: TRBD2
V gene: TRBV4-3
J gene: TRBJ2-1

CDR3 protein: SARDSGNTIY
D gene: NA
V gene: TRBV29-1
J gene: TRBJ1-3

CDR3 protein: ASSQGQGRGYGYT
D gene: TRBD1
V gene: TRBV4-2
J gene: TRBJ1-2

CDR3 protein: ASSLATYRRTDTQY
D gene: NA
V gene: TRBV7-2
J gene: TRBJ2-3

CDR3 protein: ASNLGEAQTQY
D gene: NA
V gene: TRBV7-2
J gene: TRBJ2-5

CDR3 protein: ASSPRPDRISNQPQH
D gene: NA
V gene: TRBV28
J gene: TRBJ1-5

CDR3 protein: ASSGQVGTIY
D gene: TRBD1
V gene: TRBV28
J gene: TRBJ1-3

CDR3 protein: ASSEAPLSSYNEQF
D gene: NA
V gene: TRBV6-1
J gene: TRBJ2-1

CDR3 protein: ASSPAGTSGNTIY
D gene: NA
V gene: TRBV18
J gene: TRBJ1-3

CDR3 protein: ASSRDRSYQQY
D gene: TRBD1
V gene: TRBV19
J gene: TRBJ2-7

CDR3 protein: ASSDFITGTVNYGYT
D gene: TRBD1
V gene: TRBV2
J gene: TRBJ1-2

CDR3 protein: ASSQSREGNEQF
D gene: TRBD2
V gene: TRBV4-2
J gene: TRBJ2-1

CDR3 protein: ASSESASGGPNTGELF
D gene: TRBD2
V gene: TRBV2
J gene: TRBJ2-2

CDR3 protein: ASSSHPGLADNEQF
D gene: TRBD2
V gene: TRBV7-3
J gene: TRBJ2-1

CDR3 protein: ASKGAGWSGELF
D gene: NA
V gene: TRBV7-6
J gene: TRBJ2-2

CDR3 protein: ASSFLGGNTEAF
D gene: NA
V gene: TRBV7-2
J gene: TRBJ1-1

CDR3 protein: ASSLRGGDEQF
D gene: TRBD2
V gene: TRBV27
J gene: TRBJ2-1

CDR3 protein: ASSEKGGQDYEQY
D gene: TRBD1
V gene: TRBV6-1
J gene: TRBJ2-7

CDR3 protein: ASSQDSERASITGELF
D gene: NA
V gene: TRBV4-2
J gene: TRBJ2-2

CDR3 protein: SVEEEREGETQY
D gene: TRBD2
V gene: TRBV29-1
J gene: TRBJ2-5

CDR3 protein: ASSYYPQGTNYGYT
D gene: NA
V gene: TRBV6-5
J gene: TRBJ1-2

CDR3 protein: ASKPGNSYNSPLH
D gene: NA
V gene: TRBV6-5
J gene: TRBJ1-6

CDR3 protein: ASSSLPGLAKSEETQY
D gene: TRBD2
V gene: TRBV7-4
J gene: TRBJ2-5

CDR3 protein: ASRPGLAGGPNEQF
D gene: TRBD2
V gene: TRBV27
J gene: TRBJ2-1

CDR3 protein: ASSLRVSQETQY
D gene: NA
V gene: TRBV11-2
J gene: TRBJ2-5

CDR3 protein: ASTGSGTGYVEQY
D gene: TRBD1
V gene: TRBV28
J gene: TRBJ2-7

CDR3 protein: ASSANRQRANYGYT
D gene: NA
V gene: TRBV6-1
J gene: TRBJ1-2

CDR3 protein: ASSPTGGRDQPQH
D gene: TRBD1
V gene: TRBV7-8
J gene: TRBJ1-5

CDR3 protein: ASSTTGRNTEAF
D gene: TRBD1
V gene: TRBV6-5
J gene: TRBJ1-1